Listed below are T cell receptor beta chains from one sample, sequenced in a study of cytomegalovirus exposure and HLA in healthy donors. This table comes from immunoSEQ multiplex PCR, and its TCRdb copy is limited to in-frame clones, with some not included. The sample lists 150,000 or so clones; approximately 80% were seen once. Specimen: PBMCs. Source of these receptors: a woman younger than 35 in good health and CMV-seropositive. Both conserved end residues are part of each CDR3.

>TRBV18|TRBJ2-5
CASSPNPLAVGETQYF
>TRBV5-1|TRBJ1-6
CASSGWGTGSGSPLHF
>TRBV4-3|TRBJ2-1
CASSQGKDSHNEQFF
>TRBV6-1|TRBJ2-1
CASRGQGDRYNEQFF
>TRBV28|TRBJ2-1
CASSLRRGGYNEQFF
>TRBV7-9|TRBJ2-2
CASSLAGYTGELFF
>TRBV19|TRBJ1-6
CASRPDGRRGSPLHF
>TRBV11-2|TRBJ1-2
CASSVNEVGTNYGYTF
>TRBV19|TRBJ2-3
CASSKAAGATDTQYF
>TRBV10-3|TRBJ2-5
CAIRGQGEETQYF
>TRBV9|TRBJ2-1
CASSEKQGVTYEQFF
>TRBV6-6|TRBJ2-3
CASSDASGGPTQYF
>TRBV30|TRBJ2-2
CAWSVSGVTDTGELFF
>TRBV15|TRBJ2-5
CATSRDLAGGYQETQYF
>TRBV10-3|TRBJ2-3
CAISSGGALDTQYF
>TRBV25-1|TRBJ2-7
CASSDGYEQYF
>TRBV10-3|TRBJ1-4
CATGSTGDGNEKLFF
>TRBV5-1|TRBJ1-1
CASSLVGGYTEAFF
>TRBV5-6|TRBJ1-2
CASDQGHGYTF
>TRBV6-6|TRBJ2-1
CASSLRQGNEQFF
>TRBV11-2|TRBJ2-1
CASSLHRLAGGPNEQFF
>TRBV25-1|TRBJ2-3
CASSEWGAGGNTQYF
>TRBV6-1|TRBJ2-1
CASSDLGGGSYNEQFF
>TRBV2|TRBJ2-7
CATTIDPQGYEQYF
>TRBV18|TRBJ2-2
CASSQGPGTGFPLTGELFF
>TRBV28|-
CASTLGGSTTYEQYF
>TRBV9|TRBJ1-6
CASSEGQGYSPLHF
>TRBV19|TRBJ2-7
CASNGGVLREQYF
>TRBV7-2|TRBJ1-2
CASSLYAVAGYGYTF
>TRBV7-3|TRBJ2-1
CASSSNLRGGNYNEQFF
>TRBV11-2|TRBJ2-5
CASSLSSGQPETQYF
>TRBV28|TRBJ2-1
CASSSPRDRTNYRSYNEQFF
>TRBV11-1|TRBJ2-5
CASSLDRDYQETQYF
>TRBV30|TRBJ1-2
CAWSRGYGYTF
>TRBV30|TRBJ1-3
CAWGRLGPSGNTIYF
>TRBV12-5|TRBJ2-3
CASGEQGPTDTQYF
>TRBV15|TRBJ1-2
CATSRDIERGYTF
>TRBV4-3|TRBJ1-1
CASSQDRTGNTEAFF
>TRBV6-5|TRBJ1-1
CASSRLDAGQEAFF
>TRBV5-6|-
CASSLGAAYEQYF
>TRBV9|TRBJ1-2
CASSSDRGHGYTF
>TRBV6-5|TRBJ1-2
CASSTGANYGYTF
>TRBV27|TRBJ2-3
CASSLADTQYF
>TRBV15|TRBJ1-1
CATSRAHMNTEAFF
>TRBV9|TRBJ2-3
CASSVSAGESTDTQYF
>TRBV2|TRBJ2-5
CASRTSGGPQETQYF
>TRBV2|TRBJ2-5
CASSEARTGKETQYF
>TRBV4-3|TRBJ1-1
CASSPEPGGKAFF
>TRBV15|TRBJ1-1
CATSRNRVLDTEAFF
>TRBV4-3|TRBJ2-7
CASSQERTGVYEQYF
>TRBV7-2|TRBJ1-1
CASSWGQGSVGAFF
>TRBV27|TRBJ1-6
CASSSRIFGGDSPLHF
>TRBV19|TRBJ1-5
CASSIGRYSNQPQHF